Below, 29 T cell receptor beta chains from the same sample are listed, as sequenced in a study of monozygotic twins with inflammatory bowel disease (dated by TCRdb to the late 2010s). The library was obtained by 5' RACE. TCRdb records Illumina HiSeq 2500 as the sequencer. Through TCRdb reprocessing, the reads give one entry per CDR3 protein sequence; DNA is omitted. This sample's table carries some 330,000 distinct CDR3 sequences. Clones ranked in the top ten supply approximately 5.9% of the sample. Input material: blood. Source of these receptors: a human donor with ulcerative colitis or Crohn's disease, or a healthy co-twin of an affected twin (not recorded which).

The J gene is TRBJ2-3, the V gene TRBV11-2; TCRdb's D call of TRBD2 is untestable without DNA. This CDR3 is built from 14 residues. CDR1 SGHAT and CDR2 FQNNGV come from the germline V gene. CDR3: CASSWGLGLDTQYF.

The chain has TRBV12-3 or TRBV12-4 and TRBJ1-5. CDR3 length: 13 amino acids. The CDR3 region is CASSFSAGQPQHF.

V usage is TRBV28 and J usage is TRBJ2-1; TCRdb's D gene call, TRBD2, goes unchecked for lack of DNA. The germline V gene encodes CDR1 MDHEN and CDR2 SYDVKM. The CDR3 extends over 14 amino acids. The CDR3 here is CASTPAGAHNEQFF.

The chain employs TRBV11-2 and TRBJ2-1; TCRdb selects TRBD1, and the lack of DNA leaves this call unchecked. The CDR3 is 17 residues long. The germline V gene encodes CDR1 SGHAT and CDR2 FQNNGV. This chain's CDR3 is CASSLRGSGLAYNEQFF.

The chain is built from TRBV24-1 and TRBJ2-7; the TRBD1 assignment by TCRdb is unverifiable without DNA. CDR1 is KGHDR, CDR2 SFDVKD, per germline. The CDR3 has 15 residues. This CDR3 is CATSDADRDLYEQYF.

V gene TRBV19 combines with J gene TRBJ1-1. Germline V CDR1 and CDR2: LNHDA, SQIVND (reference sequence). The CDR3 length is 14 residues. This chain's CDR3 is CASSMLTVNTEAFF.

The rearrangement uses TRBV15 and TRBJ2-1; TCRdb's D gene call, TRBD2, goes unchecked for lack of DNA. CDR3 length: 16 residues. CDR1 and CDR2 from the germline V gene are LNHNV and YYDKDF (reference sequence). The CDR3 here is CATSRDFASGDNEQFF.

The chain couples TRBV12-3 or TRBV12-4 to TRBJ1-5; the TCRdb D gene call, TRBD1, has no DNA to confirm it. The CDR3 is 16 amino acids. CDR3 region: CASSISGSRANQPQHF.

The chain couples TRBV21-1 to TRBJ2-1; TCRdb lists TRBD2, though no DNA is available to test this call. TRBV21-1 corresponds to a pseudogene. This CDR3 is 18 amino acids long. CDR3 sequence reads: CASSESPPSGRASNEQFF.

The rearrangement uses TRBV5-6 and TRBJ2-7; lacking DNA, the TRBD2 call made by TCRdb goes unchecked. The CDR3 has 15 residues. The germline CDR1 and CDR2 sequences are SGHDT and YYEEEE. The CDR3 sequence is CASSSWSSGFYEQYF.

The rearrangement links TRBV7-2 to TRBJ2-1; TCRdb picks TRBD1, but there is no DNA to check that call. Germline loops: CDR1 SGHTA, CDR2 FQGNSA. CDR3 length: 14 residues. CDR3 sequence reads: CASSLNQGLNEQFF.

The chain recombines TRBV4-3 with TRBJ2-6; TCRdb calls TRBD1, which cannot be checked without DNA. The CDR3 totals 20 residues. The V gene's germline CDR1 is LGHNA and CDR2 YSLEER. The CDR3 sequence is CASSHLITGTGGFGANVLTF.

The rearrangement uses TRBV14 and TRBJ1-6. CDR3 length: 17 amino acids. The germline V gene encodes CDR1 SGHDN and CDR2 FVKESK. The CDR3: CASSQDILMAAPSPLHF.

The chain employs TRBV6-6 and TRBJ2-2. The CDR3 has 14 residues. Per the germline V gene, CDR1 is MNHNY and CDR2 is SVGAGI (reference sequence). The CDR3 protein is CASRLTGDIGELFF.

The chain employs TRBV10-2 and TRBJ2-6; the TCRdb D gene call, TRBD2, has no DNA to confirm it. This CDR3 comprises 16 residues. Germline V gene data show CDR1 as WSHSY and CDR2 as SAAADI. This CDR3 reads CASRTSGSSGANVLTF.

The chain employs TRBV5-1 and TRBJ2-5; as DNA is missing, the TRBD2 call by TCRdb cannot be tested. This CDR3 region has 15 residues. Germline V gives CDR1 SGHRS, CDR2 YFSETQ. The CDR3 sequence: CASSWGAGPQETQYF.

This rearrangement joins TRBV7-9 to TRBJ1-1; the TCRdb call, TRBD1, lacks DNA for checking. CDR1 is SEHNR, CDR2 FQNEAQ, per germline (reference sequence). The CDR3 has 14 residues. The CDR3 here is CASSLDPGGVEAFF.

The rearrangement joins TRBV29-1 to TRBJ1-2. Germline CDR1 is SQVTM and CDR2 is ANQGSEA. The CDR3 totals 13 residues. The CDR3 sequence: CSVERGRNYGYTF.

The chain carries TRBV14 and TRBJ1-6; TCRdb selects TRBD1, and the lack of DNA leaves this call unchecked. Germline CDR1 SGHDN, CDR2 FVKESK. This CDR3 region has 13 residues. The CDR3 region is CASRQVDNSPLHF.

This chain connects TRBV7-9 to TRBJ1-2; TCRdb's D gene call, TRBD1, goes unchecked for lack of DNA. This CDR3 region has 12 residues. Germline V CDR1 and CDR2: SEHNR, FQNEAQ (reference sequence). The CDR3: CASRRPGQGYTF.

The chain recombines TRBV10-3 with TRBJ1-6; TCRdb calls TRBD1, which cannot be checked without DNA. CDR3 length: 13 residues. Looked up from germline, CDR1 is ENHRY and CDR2 is SYGVKD. This CDR3 reads CAISPGIGPPLHF.

This rearrangement joins TRBV5-1 to TRBJ1-2. This CDR3 contains 14 residues. The germline gives CDR1 SGHRS, CDR2 YFSETQ. The CDR3 here is CASSLGAENYGYTF.

V gene TRBV28 combines with J gene TRBJ2-7; without DNA, the TCRdb call of TRBD2 cannot be checked. The CDR3 runs to 16 residues. Germline V gene lookup returns CDR1 MDHEN and CDR2 SYDVKM. CDR3: CASSLSSQGGTYEQYF.

J is TRBJ2-5 and V is TRBV7-9. This CDR3 has 12 amino acids. The germline CDR1 and CDR2 sequences are SEHNR and FQNEAQ (reference sequence). CDR3 residues: CASSLSQVTQYF. Based on the CDR3 plus reference TRBV7-9 and TRBJ2-5, the full variable domain is DTGVSQNPRHKITKRGQNVTFRCDPISEHNRLYWYRQTLGQGPEFLTYFQNEAQLEKSRLLSDRFSAERPKGSFSTLEIQRTEQGDSAMYLCASSLSQVTQYFGPGTRLLVL.

The rearrangement uses TRBV5-4 and TRBJ2-2. The length of the CDR3 is 14 residues. CDR1 is SGHNT and CDR2 is YYREEE in the germline V gene (reference sequence). The CDR3 sequence is CASSQQRHTGELFF.

The chain joins TRBV20-1 to TRBJ1-6; as DNA is missing, the TRBD1 call by TCRdb cannot be tested. The CDR3 spans 21 residues. CDR1 is DFQATT and CDR2 is SNEGSKA in the germline V gene (reference sequence). CDR3 sequence reads: CSAREEIIPGQGVSYNSPLHF.

V usage is TRBV7-8 and J usage is TRBJ2-2. CDR1 is SGHVS and CDR2 is FQNEAQ in the germline V gene. The CDR3 length is 13 residues. The CDR3: CASSLYFAGELFF.

The gene calls are TRBV29-1 and TRBJ2-7. The CDR3 has 12 residues. CDR1 and CDR2 (germline): SQVTM, ANQGSEA. The CDR3 loop is CSVGRDSYEQYF.

The chain is built from TRBV4-3 and TRBJ2-5; the TCRdb call, TRBD1, lacks DNA for checking. The CDR3 covers 14 residues. The germline gives CDR1 LGHNA, CDR2 YSLEER. CDR3 region: CASSQDRQQETQDF.